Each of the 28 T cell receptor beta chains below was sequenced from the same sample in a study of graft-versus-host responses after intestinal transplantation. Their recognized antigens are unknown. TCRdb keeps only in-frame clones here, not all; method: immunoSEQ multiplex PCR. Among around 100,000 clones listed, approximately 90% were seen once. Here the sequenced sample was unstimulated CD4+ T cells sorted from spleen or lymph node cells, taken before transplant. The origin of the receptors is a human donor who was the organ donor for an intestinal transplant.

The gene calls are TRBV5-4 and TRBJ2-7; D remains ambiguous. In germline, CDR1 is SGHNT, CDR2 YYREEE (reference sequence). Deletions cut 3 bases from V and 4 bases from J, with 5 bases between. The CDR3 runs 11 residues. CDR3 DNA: TGTGCCAGCAGCTCCGGATACGAGCAGTACTTC. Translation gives CASSSGYEQYF.

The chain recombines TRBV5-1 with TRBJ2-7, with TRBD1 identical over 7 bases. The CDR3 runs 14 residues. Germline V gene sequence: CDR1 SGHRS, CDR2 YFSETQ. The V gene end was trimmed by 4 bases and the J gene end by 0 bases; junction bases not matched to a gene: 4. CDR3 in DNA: TGCGCCAGCAGCCCCACAGGGGCCTCCTACGAGCAGTACTTC. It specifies CASSPTGASYEQYF.

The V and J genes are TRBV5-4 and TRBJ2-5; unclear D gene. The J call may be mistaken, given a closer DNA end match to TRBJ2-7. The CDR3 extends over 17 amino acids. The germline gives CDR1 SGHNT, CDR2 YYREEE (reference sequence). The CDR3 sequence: CASSLGRGVSVAYEQYF. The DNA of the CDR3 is TGTGCCAGCAGCTTGGGGCGAGGTGTCAGCGTCGCCTACGAGCAGTACTTC.

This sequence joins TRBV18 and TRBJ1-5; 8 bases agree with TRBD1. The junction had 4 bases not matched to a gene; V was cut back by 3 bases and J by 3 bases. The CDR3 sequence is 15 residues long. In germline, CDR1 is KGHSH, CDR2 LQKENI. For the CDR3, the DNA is TGTGCCAGCTCACCGGACAGGGCGATCAATCAGCCCCAGCATTTT. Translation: CASSPDRAINQPQHF.

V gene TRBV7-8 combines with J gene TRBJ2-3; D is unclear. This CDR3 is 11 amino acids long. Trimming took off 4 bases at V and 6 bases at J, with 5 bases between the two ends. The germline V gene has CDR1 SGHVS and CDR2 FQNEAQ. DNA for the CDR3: TGTGCCAGCAGCTCCTTGGATACGCAGTATTTT. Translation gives CASSSLDTQYF.

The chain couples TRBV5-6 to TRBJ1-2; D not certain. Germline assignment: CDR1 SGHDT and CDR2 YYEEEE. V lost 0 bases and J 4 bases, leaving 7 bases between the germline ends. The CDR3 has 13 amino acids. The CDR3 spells CASSLASFYGYTF. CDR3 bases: TGTGCCAGCAGCTTGGCGTCTTTCTATGGCTACACCTTC.

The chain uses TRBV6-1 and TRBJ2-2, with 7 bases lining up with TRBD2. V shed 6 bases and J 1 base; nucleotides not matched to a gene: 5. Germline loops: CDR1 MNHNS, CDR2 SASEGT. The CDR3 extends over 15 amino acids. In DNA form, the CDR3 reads TGTGCCAGCAGATCTAAGCGGGGGAACACCGGGGAGCTGTTTTTT. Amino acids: CASRSKRGNTGELFF.

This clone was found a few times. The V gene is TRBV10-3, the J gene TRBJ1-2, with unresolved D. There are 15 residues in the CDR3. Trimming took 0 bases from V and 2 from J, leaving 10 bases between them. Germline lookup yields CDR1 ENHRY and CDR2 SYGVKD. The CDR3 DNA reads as TGTGCCATCAGTGAGTCTCTTAGGTCCAACTATGGCTACACCTTC. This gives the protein CAISESLRSNYGYTF.

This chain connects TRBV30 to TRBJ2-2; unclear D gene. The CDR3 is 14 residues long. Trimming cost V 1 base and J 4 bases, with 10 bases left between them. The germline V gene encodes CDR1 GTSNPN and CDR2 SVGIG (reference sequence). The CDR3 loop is CAWSGRISTGELFF. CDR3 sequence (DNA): TGTGCCTGGAGTGGGCGGATTAGCACCGGGGAGCTGTTTTTT.

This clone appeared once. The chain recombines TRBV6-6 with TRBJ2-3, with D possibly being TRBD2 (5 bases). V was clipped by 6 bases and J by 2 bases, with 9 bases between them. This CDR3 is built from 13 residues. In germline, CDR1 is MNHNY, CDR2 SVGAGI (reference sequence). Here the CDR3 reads CASRDLITDTQYF. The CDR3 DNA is TGTGCCAGCAGGGACTTAATCACAGATACGCAGTATTTT.

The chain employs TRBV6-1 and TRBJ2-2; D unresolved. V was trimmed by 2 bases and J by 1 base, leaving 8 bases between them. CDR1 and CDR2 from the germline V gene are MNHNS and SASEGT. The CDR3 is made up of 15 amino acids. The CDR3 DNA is TGTGCCAGCAGTGAACGTAAGGGGAACACCGGGGAGCTGTTTTTT. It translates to CASSERKGNTGELFF.

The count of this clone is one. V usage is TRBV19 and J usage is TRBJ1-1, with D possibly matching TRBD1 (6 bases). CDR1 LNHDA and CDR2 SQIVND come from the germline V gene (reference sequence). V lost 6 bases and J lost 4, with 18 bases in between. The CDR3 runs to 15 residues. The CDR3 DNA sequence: TGTGCCAGTAGGCAAAACAGGGACGGTAGCACTGAAGCTTTCTTT. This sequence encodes CASRQNRDGSTEAFF.

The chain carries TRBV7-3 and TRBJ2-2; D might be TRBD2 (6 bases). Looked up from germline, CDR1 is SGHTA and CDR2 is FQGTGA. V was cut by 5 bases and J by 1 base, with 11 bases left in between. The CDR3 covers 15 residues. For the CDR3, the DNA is TGTGCCAGCAGCCCCAACGGGGGGAACACCGGGGAGCTGTTTTTT. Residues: CASSPNGGNTGELFF. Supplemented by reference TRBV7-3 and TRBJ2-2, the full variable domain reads GAGVSQTPSNKVTEKGKYVELRCDPISGHTALYWYRQSLGQGPEFLIYFQGTGAADDSGLPNDRFFAVRPEGSVSTLKIQRTERGDSAVYLCASSPNGGNTGELFFGEGSRLTVL.

This chain's CDR3 is CASSSKWGTGGGYTF. In nucleotides, the CDR3 is TGTGCCAGCAGTTCGAAATGGGGTACCGGGGGGGGCTACACCTTC. The chain recombines TRBV5-4 with TRBJ1-2; tentatively, D is TRBD1 (5 bases). V dropped 5 bases and J dropped 8 bases, with 22 bases sitting between them. The V gene's germline CDR1 is SGHNT and CDR2 YYREEE (reference sequence). The length of the CDR3 is 15 residues.

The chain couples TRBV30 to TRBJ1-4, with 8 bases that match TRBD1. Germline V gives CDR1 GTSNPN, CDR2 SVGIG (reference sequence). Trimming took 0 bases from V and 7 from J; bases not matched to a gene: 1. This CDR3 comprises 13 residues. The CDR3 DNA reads TGTGCCTGGAGTGTGCAGGGGGCTGAAAAACTGTTTTTT. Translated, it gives CAWSVQGAEKLFF.

CDR3 sequence reads: CASSVGSVSSYNEQFF. The CDR3, as DNA: TGTGCCAGCAGCGTGGGTAGCGTGAGCTCCTACAATGAGCAGTTCTTC. V and J are TRBV9 and TRBJ2-1; D may be TRBD2 (5 bases). The V end was cut by 2 bases, the J end by 0 bases, with 12 bases between. The CDR3 has 16 residues. Germline V gives CDR1 SGDLS, CDR2 YYNGEE.

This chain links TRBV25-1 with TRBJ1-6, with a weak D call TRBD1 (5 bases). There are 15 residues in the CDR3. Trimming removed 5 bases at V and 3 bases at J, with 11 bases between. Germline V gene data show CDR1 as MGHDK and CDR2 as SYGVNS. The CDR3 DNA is TGTGCCAGCAGTACCAGGGAGGGCTATAATTCACCCCTCCACTTT. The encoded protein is CASSTREGYNSPLHF.

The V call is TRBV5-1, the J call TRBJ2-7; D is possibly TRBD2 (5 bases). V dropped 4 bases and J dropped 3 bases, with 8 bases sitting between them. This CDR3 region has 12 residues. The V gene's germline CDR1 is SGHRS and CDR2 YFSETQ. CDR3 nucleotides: TGCGCCAGCAGCACACGGGGCTACGAGCAGTACTTC. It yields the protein CASSTRGYEQYF.

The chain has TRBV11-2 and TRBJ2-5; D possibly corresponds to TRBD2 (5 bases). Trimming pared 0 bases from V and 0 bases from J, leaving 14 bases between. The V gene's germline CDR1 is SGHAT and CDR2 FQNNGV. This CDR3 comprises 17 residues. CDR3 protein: CASSLDLTTGYQETQYF. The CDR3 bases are TGTGCCAGCAGCTTAGATCTGACTACGGGGTACCAAGAGACCCAGTACTTC. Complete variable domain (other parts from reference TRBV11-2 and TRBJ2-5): EAGVAQSPRYKIIEKRQSVAFWCNPISGHATLYWYQQILGQGPKLLIQFQNNGVVDDSQLPKDRFSAERLKGVDSTLKIQPAKLEDSAVYLCASSLDLTTGYQETQYFGPGTRLLVL.

The DNA of the CDR3 is TGCAGCGCCGCTAGGTGGAATGAGCAGTTCTTC. Its translation is CSAARWNEQFF. The gene calls are TRBV29-1 and TRBJ2-1; no reliable D call. V was pared by 7 bases and J by 7 bases, with 11 bases between. In germline, CDR1 is SQVTM, CDR2 ANQGSEA. The CDR3 spans 11 residues.

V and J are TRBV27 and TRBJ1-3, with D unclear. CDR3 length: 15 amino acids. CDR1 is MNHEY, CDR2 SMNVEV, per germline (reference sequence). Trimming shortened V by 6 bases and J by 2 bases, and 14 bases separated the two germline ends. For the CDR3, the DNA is TGTGCCAGCAGGCAAGCCCCGACTCCTGGAAACACCATATATTTT. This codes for CASRQAPTPGNTIYF.

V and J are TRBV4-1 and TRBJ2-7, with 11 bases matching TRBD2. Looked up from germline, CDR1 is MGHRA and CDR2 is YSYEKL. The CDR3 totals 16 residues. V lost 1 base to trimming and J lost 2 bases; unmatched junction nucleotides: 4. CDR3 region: CASSQVGSGRAYEQYF. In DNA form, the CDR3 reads TGCGCCAGCAGCCAAGTTGGTAGCGGGAGGGCCTACGAGCAGTACTTC.

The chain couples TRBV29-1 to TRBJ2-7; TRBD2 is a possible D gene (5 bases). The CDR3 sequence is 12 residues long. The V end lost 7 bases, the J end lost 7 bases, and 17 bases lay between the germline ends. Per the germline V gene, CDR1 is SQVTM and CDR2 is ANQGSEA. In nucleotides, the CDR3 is TGCAGCGGTAGGACCCCTGGCGGGGAGCAGTACTTC. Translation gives CSGRTPGGEQYF.

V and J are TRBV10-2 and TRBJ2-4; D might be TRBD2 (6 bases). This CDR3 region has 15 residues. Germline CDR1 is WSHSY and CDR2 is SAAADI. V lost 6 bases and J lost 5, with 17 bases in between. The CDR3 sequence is CASRGPGTAENIQYF. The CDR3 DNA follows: TGCGCCAGCAGGGGACCCGGGACTGCCGAAAACATTCAGTACTTC.

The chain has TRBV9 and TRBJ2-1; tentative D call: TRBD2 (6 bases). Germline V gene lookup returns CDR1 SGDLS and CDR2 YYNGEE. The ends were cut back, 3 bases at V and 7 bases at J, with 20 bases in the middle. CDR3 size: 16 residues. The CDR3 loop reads CASSDAKGGPFNEQFF. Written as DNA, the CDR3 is TGTGCCAGCAGCGACGCGAAAGGAGGGCCCTTTAATGAGCAGTTCTTC.

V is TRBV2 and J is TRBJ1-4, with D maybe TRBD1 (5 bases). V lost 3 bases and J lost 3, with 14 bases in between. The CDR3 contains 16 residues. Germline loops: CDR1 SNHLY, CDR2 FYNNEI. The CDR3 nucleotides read TGTGCCAGCAGTGACCAGGGTATTTTACCTAATGAAAAACTGTTTTTT. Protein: CASSDQGILPNEKLFF.

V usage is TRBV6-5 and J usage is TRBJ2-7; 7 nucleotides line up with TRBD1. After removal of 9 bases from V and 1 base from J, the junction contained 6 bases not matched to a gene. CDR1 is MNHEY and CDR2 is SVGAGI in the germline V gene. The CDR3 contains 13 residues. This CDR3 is CARFRDSSYEQYF. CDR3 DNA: TGTGCCAGGTTCCGGGACAGTTCCTACGAGCAGTACTTC.

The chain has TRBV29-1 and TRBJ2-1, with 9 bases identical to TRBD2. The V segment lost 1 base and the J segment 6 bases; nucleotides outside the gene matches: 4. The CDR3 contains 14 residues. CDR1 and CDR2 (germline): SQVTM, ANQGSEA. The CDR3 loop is CSVEGGRAGNEQFF. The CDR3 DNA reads TGCAGCGTTGAAGGCGGGAGGGCTGGCAATGAGCAGTTCTTC.